These 28 T cell receptor beta chains share one sample of origin, sequenced in a study of T-cell memory formation after mild COVID-19. Each CDR3 protein gets one entry after TCRdb re-called the 5' RACE reads with MiXCR. The sample records tens of thousands of distinct CDR3 sequences, roughly 7% being singletons. The sample comprised PBMCs or a T cell subset sorted from them (not recorded which). Receptor source: an adult woman who had mild COVID-19 (a few samples of this study predate the infection). Cell type and time point are not known.

This clonotype showed up just a few times. V gene TRBV5-1 combines with J gene TRBJ2-1; D might be TRBD1 or TRBD2, each matching 5 bases. Germline values: CDR1 SGHRS, CDR2 YFSETQ. The CDR3 runs 14 residues. Trimming stripped 7 bases from V and 2 bases from J, with 13 bases between. CDR3 residues: CASLRGVPYNEQFF. As DNA, the CDR3 is TGCGCCAGCTTAAGAGGGGTCCCCTACAATGAGCAGTTCTTC.

This clonotype was observed a few times. The chain carries TRBV19 and TRBJ2-1; D is possibly TRBD2 (7 bases). The V end lost 2 bases, the J end lost 10 bases, and 12 bases lay between the germline ends. Germline CDR1 LNHDA, CDR2 SQIVND (reference sequence). The CDR3 is 13 residues long. CDR3: CASSISRGREQFF. The CDR3 DNA is TGTGCCAGTAGTATATCGCGGGGGCGCGAGCAGTTCTTC.

This clonotype was counted at least ten times. V is TRBV21-1 and J is TRBJ1-1. TRBV21-1 is a pseudogene locus. This CDR3 has 13 amino acids. The CDR3: CASSIRLNTEAFF. The DNA of the CDR3 is TGTGCCAGCAGCATACGCCTGAACACTGAAGCTTTCTTT.

This clonotype was detected ten times or more. This chain links TRBV10-2 with TRBJ2-1; 8 positions match TRBD2. The junction had 7 bases not matched to a gene; V was cut back by 2 bases and J by 4 bases. CDR3 length: 16 residues. Germline CDR1 reads WSHSY; CDR2 reads SAAADI. The CDR3 DNA reads TGCGCCAGCAGTGAGGCGGGGCGGGGGGCTTACAATGAGCAGTTCTTC. This sequence encodes CASSEAGRGAYNEQFF.

This clonotype was seen at least ten times. J is TRBJ1-5 and V is TRBV12-3 or TRBV12-4; D is unresolved. CDR3 length: 13 residues. The V end lost 3 bases, the J end lost 6 bases, and 9 bases lay between the germline ends. The CDR3 region is CASSFGLGQPQHF. CDR3 sequence (DNA): TGTGCCAGCAGTTTTGGGTTGGGTCAGCCCCAGCATTTT.

At least ten counts were recorded for this clonotype. The gene calls are TRBV15 and TRBJ2-3; tentative D call: TRBD1 (5 bases). This CDR3 contains 14 residues. Trimming shortened V by 0 bases and J by 8 bases, and 12 bases separated the two germline ends. Germline V gives CDR1 LNHNV, CDR2 YYDKDF (reference sequence). Here the CDR3 reads CATSRDQGTPTQYF. CDR3 nucleotides: TGTGCCACCAGCAGAGATCAGGGTACACCTACGCAGTATTTT.

This clonotype has at least ten counts. The CDR3 sequence: CASSVREGGEKLFF. The CDR3 DNA sequence: TGTGCCAGCAGCGTTCGGGAGGGGGGCGAAAAACTGTTTTTT. The chain carries TRBV11-2 and TRBJ1-4; D might be TRBD1 (6 bases). Trimming cost V 5 bases and J 8 bases, with 15 bases left between them. The germline V gene encodes CDR1 SGHAT and CDR2 FQNNGV. CDR3 length equals 14 residues.

This clonotype was picked up many times. This chain links TRBV20-1 with TRBJ1-2, with unresolved D. The germline CDR1 and CDR2 sequences are DFQATT and SNEGSKA (reference sequence). Trimming left V 3 bases short and J 10 bases short, with 12 bases between. The CDR3 consists of 11 residues. The CDR3: CSASTPADYTF. DNA of the CDR3: TGCAGTGCTAGCACACCCGCCGACTACACCTTC.

This clonotype was observed many times. The V gene is TRBV7-8, the J gene TRBJ1-2; weak D call: TRBD1 (5 bases). The CDR3 is 14 residues long. CDR1 is SGHVS and CDR2 is FQNEAQ in the germline V gene. V lost 3 bases and J lost 4, with 12 bases in between. The DNA for the CDR3 is TGTGCCAGCAGCTTCCGGGACTCGAGCTATGGCTACACCTTC. This translates into CASSFRDSSYGYTF.

This clonotype has ten or more counts. The V and J genes are TRBV7-2 and TRBJ2-7; 8 bases are a match to TRBD1. CDR1 is SGHTA, CDR2 FQGNSA, per germline. This CDR3 is 15 amino acids long. The J segment lost 3 bases and the V segment lost 1 base, leaving 5 bases of the junction unmatched. The chain's CDR3 is CASSLVHTGGYEQYF. CDR3 sequence (DNA): TGTGCCAGCAGCTTAGTACACACAGGGGGCTACGAGCAGTACTTC. Drawing the rest from reference TRBV7-2 and TRBJ2-7, the complete variable domain is GAGVSQSPSNKVTEKGKDVELRCDPISGHTALYWYRQSLGQGLEFLIYFQGNSAPDKSGLPSDRFSAERTGGSVSTLTIQRTQQEDSAVYLCASSLVHTGGYEQYFGPGTRLTVT.

In its sample, this clonotype was seen many times. The rearrangement uses TRBV12-3 or TRBV12-4 and TRBJ2-3, with TRBD2 matching 9 bases. Germline trimming cut 6 bases from V and 4 bases from J; bases unmatched to any gene: 8. This CDR3 region has 15 residues. CDR3 nucleotide sequence: TGTGCCAGCAGCTCGCGGGGGGGTCCTCCAGATACGCAGTATTTT. It specifies CASSSRGGPPDTQYF.

As to this clonotype: One base away lies a much larger clone, so this may be a sequencing read error. This chain links TRBV11-2 with TRBJ1-5, with TRBD1 as a possible D gene (5 bases). Germline CDR1 is SGHAT and CDR2 is FQNNGV. V was cut by 9 bases and J by 5 bases, with 20 bases left in between. The CDR3 covers 15 residues. The CDR3 reads CARSLMGGKDQPQHF. CDR3 coding DNA: TGTGCCAGAAGTCTAATGGGGGGTAAGGATCAGCCCCAGCATTTT.

This clonotype was seen repeatedly, ten times or more. The V and J genes are TRBV4-1 and TRBJ1-2; D uncertain. Germline CDR1 MGHRA, CDR2 YSYEKL. The CDR3 is 14 amino acids. V lost 0 bases and J 5 bases, leaving 10 bases between the germline ends. CDR3 sequence reads: CASSQDSSLYGYTF. In DNA, the CDR3 is TGCGCCAGCAGCCAAGATAGCAGTTTATATGGCTACACCTTC.

With regard to this clonotype: Being one base from a much bigger clone, this may be a read error. This chain joins TRBV28 and TRBJ2-1, with D tentatively TRBD1 or TRBD2 (5 bases each). Germline values: CDR1 MDHEN, CDR2 SYDVKM. The germline V and J ends were trimmed by 7 bases and 6 bases, with 19 bases remaining between them. CDR3 length equals 15 residues. As DNA, the CDR3 is TGTGCCAGCACCGGGAAACCCCAAAGGGGCAATGAGCAGTTCTTC. Encoded protein: CASTGKPQRGNEQFF.

This clonotype was seen at least ten times. The chain uses TRBV5-4 and TRBJ2-1, with D perhaps matching TRBD1 or TRBD2 (5 bases each). Trimming took off 8 bases at V and 2 bases at J, with 8 bases between the two ends. Germline values: CDR1 SGHNT, CDR2 YYREEE (reference sequence). The CDR3 length is 12 residues. CDR3 nucleotides: TGTGCCAGTAAGGGACCCTACAATGAGCAGTTCTTC. Translating it yields CASKGPYNEQFF.

This clonotype was found many times. The chain carries TRBV3-1 and TRBJ1-3, with D unclear. This CDR3 has 15 residues. V shed 1 base and J shed 0 bases, with 7 bases lying between them. The germline gives CDR1 LGHDT, CDR2 YNNKEL (reference sequence). CDR3 coding DNA: TGTGCCAGCAGCCAAGTGGGGTCCTCTGGAAACACCATATATTTT. Translation: CASSQVGSSGNTIYF.

There are many counts of this clonotype. The chain recombines TRBV30 with TRBJ2-1, with D hard to call. This CDR3 is 12 amino acids long. Germline CDR1 GTSNPN, CDR2 SVGIG (reference sequence). The ends were cut back, 3 bases at V and 9 bases at J, with 12 bases in the middle. The CDR3 DNA reads TGTGCCTGGAGCCCTGGGCTCAGTGAGCAGTTCTTC. It specifies CAWSPGLSEQFF.

This clonotype was seen many times. The chain employs TRBV6-5 and TRBJ1-1; D not resolved. The CDR3 has 13 amino acids. With 4 bases removed from V and 0 bases from J, the gap between germline ends came to 6 bases. The germline V gene encodes CDR1 MNHEY and CDR2 SVGAGI. CDR3 protein: CASSSPVNTEAFF. DNA of the CDR3: TGTGCCAGCAGTTCACCAGTGAACACTGAAGCTTTCTTT.

This clonotype was seen repeatedly, ten times or more. The chain links TRBV5-1 to TRBJ2-1; TRBD2 matches 7 bases. V trimming: 0 bases; J trimming: 4 bases; junction bases outside the gene matches: 7. The CDR3 totals 16 residues. From germline, CDR1 is SGHRS and CDR2 YFSETQ. Written as DNA, the CDR3 is TGCGCCAGCAGCTTGGTTGGCGGGGGTCGTTACAATGAGCAGTTCTTC. Translating it yields CASSLVGGGRYNEQFF.

Ten or more counts support this clonotype. The chain couples TRBV20-1 to TRBJ1-4; D uncertain. Trimming removed 4 bases from V and 5 bases from J, with 5 bases in between. Germline assignment: CDR1 DFQATT and CDR2 SNEGSKA (reference sequence). The CDR3 covers 11 residues. The CDR3 spells CSANNNEKLFF. CDR3 DNA: TGCAGTGCTAACAACAATGAAAAACTGTTTTTT.

This clonotype was seen ten or more times. The chain is built from TRBV7-3 and TRBJ2-2; D remains unclear. CDR3 size: 13 residues. Germline assignment: CDR1 SGHTA and CDR2 FQGTGA. The germline V and J ends were trimmed by 4 bases and 9 bases, with 12 bases remaining between them. The chain's CDR3 is CASSSTNMRELFF. Here the CDR3 DNA reads TGTGCCAGCAGCTCTACTAATATGCGGGAGCTGTTTTTT.

The sample holds many counts of this clonotype. The gene calls are TRBV5-4 and TRBJ2-4; D gene ambiguous. Germline lookup yields CDR1 SGHNT and CDR2 YYREEE (reference sequence). The CDR3 has 15 amino acids. The V and J ends lost 0 bases and 6 bases respectively, with 13 bases between them. The CDR3 here is CASSLDRTDRNIQYF. CDR3 sequence (DNA): TGTGCCAGCAGCTTGGATAGGACGGATAGAAACATTCAGTACTTC.

This clonotype was detected ten times or more. The chain couples TRBV7-6 to TRBJ2-7; TRBD1 might be the D (7 bases). V lost 6 bases, J lost 0 bases, and 12 bases lay in between. Germline CDR1 is SGHVS and CDR2 is FNYEAQ. This CDR3 comprises 14 residues. The CDR3 DNA reads TGTGCCAGCAGGCGGGACAGCCACTCCTACGAGCAGTACTTC. It specifies CASRRDSHSYEQYF.

This rearrangement joins TRBV18 to TRBJ1-4; TRBD1 might be the D (6 bases). This CDR3 comprises 14 residues. Trimming took off 8 bases at V and 4 bases at J, with 14 bases between the two ends. CDR1 is KGHSH and CDR2 is LQKENI in the germline V gene. CDR3 residues: CASPKGGRNEKLFF. In DNA, the CDR3 is TGTGCCAGCCCAAAGGGGGGCCGTAATGAAAAACTGTTTTTT.

This clonotype appeared many times. The J gene is TRBJ2-1, the V gene TRBV6-4; TRBD2 might be the D (7 bases). The germline V gene encodes CDR1 MRHNA and CDR2 SNTAGT. The ends were cut back, 6 bases at V and 6 bases at J, with 36 bases in the middle. This CDR3 contains 21 residues. The CDR3 here is CASSTKLTRQGGGGSGNEQFF. CDR3 in DNA: TGTGCCAGCAGCACCAAATTGACAAGACAAGGGGGTGGCGGGAGTGGCAATGAGCAGTTCTTC.

J is TRBJ1-1 and V is TRBV14, with no clear D. CDR1 and CDR2 (germline): SGHDN, FVKESK. V lost 1 base to trimming and J lost 5 bases, with 8 bases between them. The CDR3 spans 13 residues. CDR3 sequence (DNA): TGTGCCAGCAGCCAAGGCATTACAACTGAAGCTTTCTTT. It encodes CASSQGITTEAFF.

The chain combines TRBV5-6 with TRBJ2-7, with D uncertain. The V gene lost 3 bases and the J gene lost 3 bases, with 10 bases spanning the gap. The germline V gene encodes CDR1 SGHDT and CDR2 YYEEEE. The length of the CDR3 is 13 residues. In DNA, the CDR3 is TGTGCCAGCAGCTCCCGGGTCAGCTACGAGCAGTACTTC. This codes for CASSSRVSYEQYF.

This clonotype showed up many times. The V and J genes are TRBV13 and TRBJ1-4; weak D call: TRBD1 (5 bases). This CDR3 is built from 16 residues. Trimming took off 4 bases at V and 0 bases at J, with 12 bases between the two ends. Germline V gene data show CDR1 as PRHDT and CDR2 as FYEKMQ (reference sequence). This CDR3 reads CASSYRGTATNEKLFF. DNA for the CDR3: TGTGCCAGCAGCTACCGTGGGACCGCAACTAATGAAAAACTGTTTTTT.